The entry that follows covers one T cell receptor (beta chain) sequence. The sample belongs to a study of T cell changes during pregnancy in multiple sclerosis. With 2 bases clipped from V and 5 bases from J, the junction kept 4 bases outside the gene matches. The CDR3 contains 14 residues. Germline CDR1 and CDR2: MNHEY and SVGAGI. The protocol was immunoSEQ multiplex PCR, while the TCRdb copy is restricted to in-frame clones and leaves out a portion. The sample lists 45,000 to 60,000 clones, more than 85% seen once, with approximately 1.1% in the top ten. The rearrangement joins TRBV6-5 to TRBJ1-2, with 8 bases that match TRBD1. Sequenced material: peripheral blood, taken after pregnancy. This clonotype was obtained from a female donor in good health, enrolled as a control in a pregnancy study. CDR3 region: CASSYLQGGYGYTF. DNA of the CDR3: TGTGCCAGCAGTTACCTACAGGGGGGGTATGGCTACACCTTC.